This T cell receptor (beta chain) stems from a study of cytomegalovirus exposure and HLA in healthy donors. Overall study findings and caveats: A previous analysis found most TCR beta V segments productive roughly 87% or roughly 30% of the time.

Germline CDR1 is MDHEN and CDR2 is SYDVKM. V was pared by 6 bases and J by 1 base, with 15 bases between. The CDR3 contains 15 residues. With regard to this clone: Its target is not known.

The study ran its PCR with 60 Vbeta and 13 Jbeta primers. Profiled with immunoSEQ multiplex PCR; TCRdb holds only in-frame clones, not every one. The table records under 150,000 clones, approximately 87% of them present only once. The chain couples TRBV28 to TRBJ1-1, with D possibly matching TRBD1 (6 bases). The sample taken for sequencing was PBMCs. The sequence came from a woman in her twenties or thirties in good health and CMV-seronegative. CDR3 sequence reads: CASSSTGGKNTEAFF. As DNA, the CDR3 is TGTGCCAGCAGCTCGACAGGAGGAAAGAACACTGAAGCTTTCTTT.